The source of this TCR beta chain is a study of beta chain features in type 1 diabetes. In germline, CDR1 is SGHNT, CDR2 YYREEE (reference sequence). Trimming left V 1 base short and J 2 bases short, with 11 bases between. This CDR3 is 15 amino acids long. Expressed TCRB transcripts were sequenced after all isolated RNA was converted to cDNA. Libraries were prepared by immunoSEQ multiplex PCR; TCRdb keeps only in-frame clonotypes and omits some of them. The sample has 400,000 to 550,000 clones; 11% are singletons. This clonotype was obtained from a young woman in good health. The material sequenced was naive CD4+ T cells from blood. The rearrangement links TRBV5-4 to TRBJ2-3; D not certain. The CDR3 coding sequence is TGTGCCAGCAGCTTGTCAGCGAGGCCCACAGATACGCAGTATTTT. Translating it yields CASSLSARPTDTQYF.